These 32 T cell receptor beta chains came from one sample sequenced in a study of cytomegalovirus exposure and HLA in healthy donors. The PCR employed 60 Vbeta primers together with 13 Jbeta primers. Some clones are missing from TCRdb's copy, which holds only in-frame ones; the method was immunoSEQ multiplex PCR. The table shows over 150,000 clones, with 82% occurring only once. The specimen sequenced was PBMCs. Source of these receptors: a girl aged 10-17 years in good health and CMV-seropositive.

V and J are TRBV10-2 and TRBJ1-2; 8 positions agree with TRBD1. Germline CDR1 and CDR2: WSHSY and SAAADI. Germline trimming cut 6 bases from V and 3 bases from J; bases unmatched to any gene: 12. The CDR3 is 16 amino acids. CDR3 residues: CASSPFRTGPHYGYTF. CDR3 bases: TGCGCCAGCAGCCCCTTTAGGACAGGGCCTCACTATGGCTACACCTTC.

The chain couples TRBV29-1 to TRBJ2-1; 10 bases map to TRBD1. Trimming cost V 7 bases and J 6 bases; bases outside gene matches: 9. Germline lookup yields CDR1 SQVTM and CDR2 ANQGSEA. The CDR3 has 14 residues. CDR3: CSGGRGQGFNEQFF. DNA of the CDR3: TGCAGCGGGGGGAGGGGACAGGGGTTCAATGAGCAGTTCTTC.

The rearrangement joins TRBV4-1 to TRBJ1-4, with TRBD1 matching over 10 bases. CDR1 and CDR2 (germline): MGHRA, YSYEKL. The CDR3 runs to 18 residues. V shed 3 bases and J 4 bases; nucleotides not matched to a gene: 11. The CDR3: CASSQTLSGQGVNEKLFF. As DNA, the CDR3 is TGCGCCAGCAGCCAGACACTGTCCGGACAGGGGGTTAATGAAAAACTGTTTTTT.

The V call is TRBV9, the J call TRBJ1-4; no definite D call. Germline V CDR1 and CDR2: SGDLS, YYNGEE. V dropped 3 bases and J dropped 7 bases, with 7 bases sitting between them. The CDR3 is made up of 12 amino acids. The CDR3 region has the DNA TGTGCCAGCAGCGCACTAGGTGAAAAACTGTTTTTT. It encodes CASSALGEKLFF.

J is TRBJ2-1 and V is TRBV19, with 9 bases matching TRBD2. Germline CDR1 is LNHDA and CDR2 is SQIVND (reference sequence). The CDR3 is 18 residues long. V was clipped by 7 bases and J by 4 bases; unmatched bases: 17. The CDR3 spells CASNKGVAGVRKYNEQFF. CDR3 coding DNA: TGTGCCAGTAACAAAGGGGTAGCGGGAGTTAGGAAATACAATGAGCAGTTCTTC.

The chain carries TRBV11-3 and TRBJ2-7, with 9 bases fitting TRBD1. After removal of 6 bases from V and 6 bases from J, the junction contained 6 bases not matched to a gene. The CDR3 consists of 13 residues. Germline V gives CDR1 SGHNT, CDR2 YENEEA. This CDR3 reads CASRNRDRAEQYF. As DNA, the CDR3 is TGTGCCAGCAGAAATAGGGACAGGGCCGAGCAGTACTTC.

The CDR3 region has the DNA TGCAGCGTTGCTGCCCTATCTCCTTACGAGCAGTACTTC. Translated, it gives CSVAALSPYEQYF. This chain connects TRBV29-1 to TRBJ2-7, with D unclear. This CDR3 is built from 13 residues. Trimming cost V 4 bases and J 4 bases, with 14 bases left between them. Germline assignment: CDR1 SQVTM and CDR2 ANQGSEA.

V usage is TRBV30 and J usage is TRBJ2-1; 12 nucleotides agree with TRBD2. CDR3 length: 18 amino acids. The trim removed 2 bases at V and 0 bases at J, leaving 8 bases unmatched. The germline gives CDR1 GTSNPN, CDR2 SVGIG (reference sequence). The CDR3, as DNA: TGTGCCTGGAGTAAAGTATGGACTAGCGGGAACTCCTACAATGAGCAGTTCTTC. Residues: CAWSKVWTSGNSYNEQFF.

This clone was counted a few times. The chain couples TRBV14 to TRBJ2-1; TRBD1 aligns across 7 bases. The germline gives CDR1 SGHDN, CDR2 FVKESK. The CDR3 extends over 15 amino acids. V gave up 3 bases and J gave up 1 base; unmatched junction bases: 3. CDR3: CASSQTGHSYNEQFF. The CDR3 nucleotides are TGTGCCAGCAGCCAGACAGGGCATTCCTACAATGAGCAGTTCTTC.

The J gene is TRBJ1-5, the V gene TRBV19, with a possible D match to TRBD1 (5 bases). Per germline, CDR1 LNHDA and CDR2 SQIVND (reference sequence). The CDR3 loop spans 14 amino acids. The ends were cut back, 4 bases at V and 0 bases at J, with 7 bases in the middle. The CDR3 nucleotides read TGTGCCAGTAGTACGGACAATAGCAATCAGCCCCAGCATTTT. It specifies CASSTDNSNQPQHF.

The V gene is TRBV9, the J gene TRBJ2-7, with 9 bases lining up with TRBD2. Germline V gene data show CDR1 as SGDLS and CDR2 as YYNGEE. The CDR3 loop spans 16 amino acids. Trimming at V came to 2 bases and at J to 0 bases, leaving 6 bases not matched to a gene. CDR3 region: CASSVSAGGHSYEQYF. The CDR3 DNA reads TGTGCCAGCAGCGTGTCAGCGGGAGGCCACTCCTACGAGCAGTACTTC.

The genes are TRBV9 and TRBJ2-2, with TRBD1 as a possible D gene (6 bases). The CDR3 is 13 residues long. Between the trimmed V and J ends, which lost 2 bases and 8 bases, there was a span of 10 bases. Germline CDR1 and CDR2: SGDLS and YYNGEE. For the CDR3, the DNA is TGTGCCAGCAGCGTGGACAGTCATGGGGAGCTGTTTTTT. Translated: CASSVDSHGELFF.

The chain joins TRBV11-2 to TRBJ1-1; 10 bases are shared with TRBD1. Per germline, CDR1 SGHAT and CDR2 FQNNGV. The CDR3 has 18 residues. J lost 8 bases, V lost 5 bases, and 20 bases had no gene match. In DNA, the CDR3 is TGTGCCAGCAGCGCCGGTTCCGGGACAGGGGTTAGGCTAAGGGAAGCTTTCTTT. Encoded protein: CASSAGSGTGVRLREAFF.

CDR3 nucleotide sequence: TGTGCCAGTTATACAGGGGGCTCCTACGAGCAGTACTTC. It translates to CASYTGGSYEQYF. V usage is TRBV19 and J usage is TRBJ2-7; 8 bases fit TRBD1. CDR1 and CDR2 from the germline V gene are LNHDA and SQIVND (reference sequence). The junction had 3 bases not matched to a gene; V was cut back by 8 bases and J by 0 bases. This CDR3 contains 13 residues. The variable domain in full, with the rest retrieved from reference TRBV19 and TRBJ2-7, is DGGITQSPKYLFRKEGQNVTLSCEQNLNHDAMYWYRQDPGQGLRLIYYSQIVNDFQKGDIAEGYSVSREKKESFPLTVTSAQKNPTAFYLCASYTGGSYEQYFGPGTRLTVT.

On this clone: A junction end diverges from the germline sequence, so it may reflect a read error. The rearrangement uses TRBV5-1 and TRBJ2-7; D not resolved. The CDR3 loop spans 15 amino acids. Germline V CDR1 and CDR2: SGHRS, YFSETQ. The CDR3 nucleotides read TGCGCCAGCAGCTTGGGGTGGAGTACCCTCTACAAGCAGTACTTC. This sequence encodes CASSLGWSTLYKQYF.

V usage is TRBV6-5 and J usage is TRBJ2-7; 8 bases line up with TRBD2. CDR1 MNHEY and CDR2 SVGAGI come from the germline V gene. The CDR3 extends over 16 amino acids. V lost 0 bases, J lost 0 bases, and 4 bases stayed unmatched. The CDR3 is CASSYSQRGHSYEQYF. The CDR3 region has the DNA TGTGCCAGCAGTTACTCGCAGCGGGGGCACTCCTACGAGCAGTACTTC.

The chain uses TRBV29-1 and TRBJ2-4, with D perhaps TRBD1 (5 bases). The ends were cut back, 1 base at V and 0 bases at J, with 10 bases in the middle. The CDR3 runs 15 residues. CDR1 SQVTM and CDR2 ANQGSEA come from the germline V gene. The CDR3 sequence is CSVEVAGLAKNIQYF. CDR3 DNA: TGCAGCGTTGAAGTCGCAGGGCTAGCCAAAAACATTCAGTACTTC. Based on the CDR3 plus reference TRBV29-1 and TRBJ2-4, the full variable domain is SAVISQKPSRDICQRGTSLTIQCQVDSQVTMMFWYRQQPGQSLTLIATANQGSEATYESGFVIDKFPISRPNLTFSTLTVSNMSPEDSSIYLCSVEVAGLAKNIQYFGAGTRLSVL.

This sequence joins TRBV11-1 and TRBJ2-3, with D hard to call. CDR3 length equals 14 residues. Trimming stripped 6 bases from V and 6 bases from J, with 16 bases between. CDR1 SGHAT and CDR2 FQDESV come from the germline V gene (reference sequence). The DNA of the CDR3 is TGTGCCAGCAGGTCTCGAGTGGTCTCCGATACGCAGTATTTT. This gives the protein CASRSRVVSDTQYF.

The V call is TRBV28, the J call TRBJ1-5; D gene uncertain. V was cut by 6 bases and J by 6 bases, with 9 bases left in between. This CDR3 is built from 12 residues. The germline gives CDR1 MDHEN, CDR2 SYDVKM. The CDR3 is CASSRTSQPQHF. The CDR3 region has the DNA TGTGCCAGCAGCCGTACTAGTCAGCCCCAGCATTTT.

This rearrangement joins TRBV7-9 to TRBJ1-5; perhaps TRBD1 as D (5 bases). This CDR3 region has 14 residues. The V end lost 7 bases, the J end lost 0 bases, and 10 bases lay between the germline ends. The V gene's germline CDR1 is SEHNR and CDR2 FQNEAQ (reference sequence). CDR3: CASIHRSSNQPQHF. CDR3 in DNA: TGTGCCAGCATCCACAGGAGTAGCAATCAGCCCCAGCATTTT.

This sequence joins TRBV7-9 and TRBJ2-1; TRBD2 is a possible D gene (5 bases). CDR1 is SEHNR and CDR2 is FQNEAQ in the germline V gene (reference sequence). With 3 bases removed from V and 3 bases from J, the gap between germline ends came to 18 bases. The CDR3 is made up of 17 amino acids. CDR3 sequence reads: CASSLEASVRNYNEQFF. The CDR3, as DNA: TGTGCCAGCAGCTTGGAGGCGTCCGTCCGAAACTACAATGAGCAGTTCTTC.

The chain uses TRBV12-5 and TRBJ2-5, with D tentatively TRBD2 (6 bases). The germline CDR1 and CDR2 sequences are LGHNT and FRNRAP. With 1 base removed from V and 5 bases from J, the gap between germline ends came to 8 bases. The CDR3 is 13 residues long. The CDR3 here is CASGLEEGETQYF. In DNA form, the CDR3 reads TGTGCTAGTGGTTTGGAGGAGGGGGAGACCCAGTACTTC.

This chain joins TRBV29-1 and TRBJ2-7, with 8 positions matching TRBD2. This CDR3 is 14 amino acids long. From germline, CDR1 is SQVTM and CDR2 ANQGSEA. The junction had 9 bases not matched to a gene; V was cut back by 2 bases and J by 6 bases. The CDR3 bases are TGCAGCGTTGAACAGACTAGCGTTGGGGGCGAGCAGTACTTC. This sequence encodes CSVEQTSVGGEQYF.

This clone was seen only once. J is TRBJ1-1 and V is TRBV12-5; a weak D match, TRBD1 (6 bases). Germline CDR1 and CDR2: LGHNT and FRNRAP. Between the trimmed V and J ends, which lost 6 bases and 7 bases, there was a span of 9 bases. The length of the CDR3 is 11 residues. The CDR3 protein is CASGQGGEAFF. DNA of the CDR3: TGTGCTAGTGGACAGGGCGGTGAAGCTTTCTTT.

The chain couples TRBV28 to TRBJ1-2; unclear D gene. CDR1 is MDHEN, CDR2 SYDVKM, per germline. V dropped 4 bases and J dropped 0 bases, with 15 bases sitting between them. The CDR3 contains 16 residues. CDR3 nucleotides: TGTGCCAGCAGTTCGGTCGAGGCGGGAGCTAACTATGGCTACACCTTC. Translation: CASSSVEAGANYGYTF.

Written as DNA, the CDR3 is TGTGCCAGCAGCTTGGGACAGGGGCGCGTAGCTAATGAAAAACTGTTTTTT. Translated, it gives CASSLGQGRVANEKLFF. The V gene is TRBV7-9, the J gene TRBJ1-4; the match to TRBD1 covers 10 bases. V trimming: 3 bases; J trimming: 3 bases; junction bases outside the gene matches: 7. This CDR3 is 17 amino acids long. Germline CDR1 reads SEHNR; CDR2 reads FQNEAQ (reference sequence). Variable domain in full (rest from reference TRBV7-9 and TRBJ1-4): DTGVSQNPRHKITKRGQNVTFRCDPISEHNRLYWYRQTLGQGPEFLTYFQNEAQLEKSRLLSDRFSAERPKGSFSTLEIQRTEQGDSAMYLCASSLGQGRVANEKLFFGSGTQLSVL.

This chain uses TRBV15 with TRBJ2-7; maybe TRBD1 (5 bases). Germline CDR1 is LNHNV and CDR2 is YYDKDF (reference sequence). V gave up 0 bases and J gave up 7 bases, with 13 bases separating them. The CDR3 spans 14 residues. The CDR3 loop reads CATSRDIRDREQYF. The CDR3 region has the DNA TGTGCCACCAGCAGAGATATCAGGGATCGAGAGCAGTACTTC. Complete variable domain (other parts from reference TRBV15 and TRBJ2-7): DAMVIQNPRYQVTQFGKPVTLSCSQTLNHNVMYWYQQKSSQAPKLLFHYYDKDFNNEADTPDNFQSRRPNTSFCFLDIRSPGLGDTAMYLCATSRDIRDREQYFGPGTRLTVT.

V gene TRBV18 combines with J gene TRBJ1-2, with 9 bases identical to TRBD1. Germline CDR1 reads KGHSH; CDR2 reads LQKENI. There are 16 residues in the CDR3. J was trimmed by 8 bases and V by 2 bases; bases with no gene match: 12. In DNA, the CDR3 is TGTGCCAGCTCACCAAGAAGAGTCACAGGGGGCGACGGCTACACCTTC. It codes for CASSPRRVTGGDGYTF.

The chain links TRBV30 to TRBJ2-1; 10 bases match TRBD2. The ends lost 4 bases at V and 10 bases at J; junction bases unmatched: 13. The CDR3 loop spans 15 amino acids. Germline V gene data show CDR1 as GTSNPN and CDR2 as SVGIG (reference sequence). The CDR3 here is CAWTPGTSALVEQFF. The CDR3 DNA reads TGTGCCTGGACACCCGGGACTAGCGCCTTAGTCGAGCAGTTCTTC.

The J gene is TRBJ2-7, the V gene TRBV2; 10 nucleotides align to TRBD1. Germline trimming cut 7 bases from V and 5 bases from J; bases unmatched to any gene: 5. Germline loops: CDR1 SNHLY, CDR2 FYNNEI. The CDR3 totals 13 residues. This CDR3 is CASTRDRGHEQYF. CDR3 in DNA: TGTGCCAGCACCCGGGACAGGGGCCACGAGCAGTACTTC.

The chain combines TRBV10-1 with TRBJ2-1, with 11 bases that match TRBD2. CDR3 length: 18 amino acids. From germline, CDR1 is WNHNN and CDR2 SYGVQD (reference sequence). Trimming at V came to 0 bases and at J to 7 bases, leaving 11 bases not matched to a gene. The CDR3 sequence is CASSESSLAGGPGNEQFF. CDR3 in DNA: TGCGCCAGCAGTGAGTCGAGTCTAGCGGGAGGCCCCGGGAATGAGCAGTTCTTC.

The chain combines TRBV28 with TRBJ1-3, with D hard to call. The CDR3 covers 15 residues. V lost 8 bases and J lost 0, with 14 bases in between. Germline V gene sequence: CDR1 MDHEN, CDR2 SYDVKM. CDR3 protein: CASREDHHSGNTIYF. The CDR3 bases are TGTGCCAGCCGCGAGGATCATCACTCTGGAAACACCATATATTTT.